This record concerns one T cell receptor beta chain sequence. Its matching antigen is unknown. The time point is: patch test 1, 2 weeks after DPC sensitization. Treatment reported: therapeutic diphenylcyclopropenone sensitization with weekly scalp DPC. The starting material, unfractionated whole blood, was used for total RNA extraction. V lost 2 bases and J 10 bases, leaving 11 bases between the germline ends. Germline V gene data show CDR1 as MDHEN and CDR2 as SYDVKM. The CDR3 is 12 residues long. Unique molecular identifiers were affixed to discrete cDNA molecules within the library. TCRdb used MiXCR to reprocess the RACE reads, holding one entry per CDR3 protein. This table has around 300,000 distinct CDR3 sequences, under 8% appearing once. These data come from a study of human T cells and chemical hapten exposure. Study findings and constraints: Counts of expanded TCRs at PT1 were positively correlated with patch test score.

Sequencing was performed on whole blood, taken in connection with sensitization to the hapten diphenylcyclopropenone (DPC). The sequence derives from a woman in her late teens or twenties with alopecia areata. Some clones in this sample may be carry-over from other donors' samples. J is TRBJ1-1 and V is TRBV28; a possible D gene is TRBD1 (6 bases). DNA of the CDR3: TGTGCCAGCAGTTTAGAAGGGGGGGTAGCTTTCTTT. Amino acids: CASSLEGGVAFF.